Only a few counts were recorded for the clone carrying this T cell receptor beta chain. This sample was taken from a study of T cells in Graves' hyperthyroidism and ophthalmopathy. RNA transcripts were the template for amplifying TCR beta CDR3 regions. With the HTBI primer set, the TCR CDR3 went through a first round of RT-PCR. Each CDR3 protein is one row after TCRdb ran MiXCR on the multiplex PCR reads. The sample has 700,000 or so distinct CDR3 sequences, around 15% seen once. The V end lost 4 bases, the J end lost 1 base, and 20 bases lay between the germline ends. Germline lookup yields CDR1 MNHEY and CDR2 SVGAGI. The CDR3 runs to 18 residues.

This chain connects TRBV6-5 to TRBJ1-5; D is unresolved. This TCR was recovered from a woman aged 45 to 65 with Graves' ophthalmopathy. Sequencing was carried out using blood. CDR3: CASSSDHPFALSNQPQHF. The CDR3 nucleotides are TGTGCCAGCAGTTCTGACCATCCCTTTGCTTTGAGCAATCAGCCCCAGCATTTT.